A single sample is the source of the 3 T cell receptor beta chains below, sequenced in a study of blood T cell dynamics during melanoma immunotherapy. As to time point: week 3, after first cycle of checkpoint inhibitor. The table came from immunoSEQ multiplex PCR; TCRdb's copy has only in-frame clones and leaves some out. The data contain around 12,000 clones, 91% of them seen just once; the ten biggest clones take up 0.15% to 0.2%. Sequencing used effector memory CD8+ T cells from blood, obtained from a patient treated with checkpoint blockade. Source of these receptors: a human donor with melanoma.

The DNA of the CDR3 is TGCGCCAGCAGTGAGCTTACTAGCGGGAGGGGGGAGACCCAGTACTTC. It yields the protein CASSELTSGRGETQYF. The genes are TRBV10-2 and TRBJ2-5; 13 positions agree with TRBD2. Germline assignment: CDR1 WSHSY and CDR2 SAAADI. Trimming removed 2 bases from V and 5 bases from J; junction bases left unmatched: 5. The CDR3 spans 16 residues.

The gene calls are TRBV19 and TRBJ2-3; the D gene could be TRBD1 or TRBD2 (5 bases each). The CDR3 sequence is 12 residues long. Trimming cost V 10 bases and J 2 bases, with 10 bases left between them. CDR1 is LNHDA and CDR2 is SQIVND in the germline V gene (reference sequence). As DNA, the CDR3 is TGTGCCACCCGAGGGGCCACAGATACGCAGTATTTT. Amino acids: CATRGATDTQYF.

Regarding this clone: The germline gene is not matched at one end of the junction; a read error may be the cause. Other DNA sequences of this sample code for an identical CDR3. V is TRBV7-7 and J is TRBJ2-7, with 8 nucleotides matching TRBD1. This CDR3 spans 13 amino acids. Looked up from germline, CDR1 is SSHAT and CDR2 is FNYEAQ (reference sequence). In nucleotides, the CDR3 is TGTGCTAGCAGCCCAGGACAGGGCTACGAGCAGTACTTC. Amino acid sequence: CASSPGQGYEQYF.